The 27 T cell receptor beta chains below all came from one sample that was sequenced in a study of blood T cell repertoires in COVID-19. The data were produced by immunoSEQ multiplex PCR, yet TCRdb's version contains in-frame clones alone and is incomplete. The data show 200,000 to 250,000 clones, around 82% seen once. The sample consisted of peripheral blood. The receptor source for this set is a woman in her twenties or thirties who had recovered from COVID-19.

This clone occurred once. This sequence joins TRBV6-1 and TRBJ2-2; D uncertain. V lost 2 bases and J lost 3, with 7 bases in between. The germline gives CDR1 MNHNS, CDR2 SASEGT. This CDR3 is built from 14 residues. CDR3: CASSETTYTGELFF. The CDR3 coding sequence is TGTGCCAGCAGTGAAACTACCTACACCGGGGAGCTGTTTTTT.

The chain combines TRBV18 with TRBJ1-2; D unclear. CDR3 length: 14 amino acids. V was pared by 3 bases and J by 8 bases, with 16 bases between. Germline V gene data show CDR1 as KGHSH and CDR2 as LQKENI. The CDR3 region is CASSPDGGGLGYTF. CDR3 DNA sequence: TGTGCCAGCTCACCGGACGGAGGAGGACTCGGCTACACCTTC.

This chain joins TRBV10-3 and TRBJ2-1; the D is unclear. Trimming stripped 6 bases from V and 10 bases from J, with 16 bases between. The CDR3 is 13 amino acids. Germline assignment: CDR1 ENHRY and CDR2 SYGVKD. CDR3 amino acids: CAISPLGDREQFF. CDR3 bases: TGTGCCATCAGCCCCTTGGGCGACCGGGAGCAGTTCTTC.

In nucleotides, the CDR3 is TGCAGCGTGGCCTGGACAGGGTCTGGTGGAAACACCATATATTTT. Protein product: CSVAWTGSGGNTIYF. The chain combines TRBV29-1 with TRBJ1-3, with 8 bases aligning to TRBD1. V was clipped by 6 bases and J by 3 bases; unmatched bases: 10. This CDR3 has 15 residues. CDR1 is SQVTM and CDR2 is ANQGSEA in the germline V gene.

The chain has TRBV28 and TRBJ1-2, with D possibly TRBD1 on 6 matching bases. Trimming took 2 bases from V and 6 from J, leaving 10 bases between them. The CDR3 length is 13 residues. Per germline, CDR1 MDHEN and CDR2 SYDVKM. CDR3 loop: CASSLTGRDGYTF. The CDR3 DNA is TGTGCCAGCAGTTTAACAGGGCGGGATGGCTACACCTTC.

This rearrangement joins TRBV5-5 to TRBJ2-5; a possible D gene is TRBD2 (5 bases). CDR1 and CDR2 (germline): SGHKS, YYEKEE (reference sequence). The ends were cut back, 0 bases at V and 5 bases at J, with 20 bases in the middle. There are 17 residues in the CDR3. CDR3 sequence (DNA): TGTGCCAGCAGCTTGGCCCGAGAGGAGTTAAGAGGGGAGACCCAGTACTTC. Translating it yields CASSLAREELRGETQYF.

CDR3 bases: TGCGCCAGCAGCCGGAGGGGGCAGCCTAATGAAAAACTGTTTTTT. This translates into CASSRRGQPNEKLFF. V usage is TRBV4-1 and J usage is TRBJ1-4, with 7 bases aligning to TRBD1. The CDR3 spans 15 residues. Trimming removed 4 bases from V and 3 bases from J; junction bases left unmatched: 5. Germline lookup yields CDR1 MGHRA and CDR2 YSYEKL.

This sequence joins TRBV23-1 and TRBJ1-5; D unresolved. TRBV23-1 counts as an open reading frame of uncertain function. CDR3 length equals 18 residues. Trimming stripped 0 bases from V and 5 bases from J, with 20 bases between. The CDR3 spells CASSQSFCGQPNYQPQHF. CDR3 coding DNA: TGCGCCAGCAGTCAATCGTTCTGCGGCCAGCCGAATTATCAGCCCCAGCATTTT.

This sequence joins TRBV9 and TRBJ2-5; 10 nucleotides align to TRBD1. CDR1 and CDR2 from the germline V gene are SGDLS and YYNGEE. CDR3 size: 16 residues. The V and J ends lost 6 bases and 5 bases, in that order; junction bases with no gene match: 13. CDR3 residues: CASTRSGTGVWETQYF. CDR3 DNA sequence: TGTGCCAGCACCCGATCGGGGACAGGGGTATGGGAGACCCAGTACTTC.

V usage is TRBV27 and J usage is TRBJ1-2, with D perhaps matching TRBD1 (6 bases). Germline CDR1 is MNHEY and CDR2 is SMNVEV (reference sequence). CDR3 size: 16 residues. V shed 3 bases and J shed 2 bases, with 16 bases lying between them. CDR3 coding DNA: TGTGCCAGCAGTTTTGGTCATGACACAGGGAACTATGGCTACACCTTC. Its protein product is CASSFGHDTGNYGYTF.

This rearrangement joins TRBV5-1 to TRBJ2-3; 11 nucleotides match TRBD2. The CDR3 has 19 residues. Looked up from germline, CDR1 is SGHRS and CDR2 is YFSETQ. J gave up 0 bases and V 4 bases, and 13 bases lay outside the gene matches. CDR3 protein: CASSRSPSGRIASTDTQYF. The CDR3 DNA follows: TGCGCCAGCAGCCGATCTCCTAGCGGGAGGATTGCCAGCACAGATACGCAGTATTTT.

The chain carries TRBV7-9 and TRBJ2-1; 7 bases fit TRBD2. Germline CDR1 and CDR2: SEHNR and FQNEAQ (reference sequence). The ends lost 5 bases at V and 6 bases at J; junction bases unmatched: 19. The CDR3 is made up of 18 amino acids. DNA of the CDR3: TGTGCCAGCAGCCGGCCCTTGGCGGGAGATAAGATAGTCAATGAGCAGTTCTTC. Amino acids: CASSRPLAGDKIVNEQFF.

This clone was found once. The V and J genes are TRBV10-3 and TRBJ2-7; D ambiguous. Trimming took 8 bases from V and 0 from J, leaving 8 bases between them. The length of the CDR3 is 12 residues. Germline V CDR1 and CDR2: ENHRY, SYGVKD. The CDR3 DNA is TGTGCCATCGGAGAGGACTCCTACGAGCAGTACTTC. Translating gives CAIGEDSYEQYF.

This clone is deemed medium-sized. The chain combines TRBV4-1 with TRBJ2-1; D is possibly TRBD2 (5 bases). CDR3 length equals 14 residues. Trimming left V 1 base short and J 5 bases short, with 9 bases between. Germline V gene sequence: CDR1 MGHRA, CDR2 YSYEKL. The CDR3 reads CASSQGRAHNEQFF. The DNA for the CDR3 is TGCGCCAGCAGCCAAGGGCGGGCCCACAATGAGCAGTTCTTC.

This clone occurred a few times. J is TRBJ2-1 and V is TRBV6-1; 10 positions match TRBD2. The CDR3 has 16 amino acids. J was trimmed by 8 bases and V by 4 bases; bases with no gene match: 11. Germline V lookup: CDR1 MNHNS, CDR2 SASEGT. CDR3 sequence: CASSVPASGSLDEQFF. CDR3 DNA sequence: TGTGCCAGCAGTGTTCCGGCTAGCGGGAGTCTGGATGAGCAGTTCTTC.

This chain connects TRBV11-2 to TRBJ1-5, with D hard to call. From germline, CDR1 is SGHAT and CDR2 FQNNGV. V lost 0 bases, J lost 7 bases, and 7 bases lay in between. There are 13 residues in the CDR3. CDR3 residues: CASSLDSGQPQHF. The CDR3 DNA reads TGTGCCAGCAGCTTAGATTCGGGGCAGCCCCAGCATTTT.

The chain couples TRBV30 to TRBJ1-1; D possibly corresponds to TRBD1 (6 bases). The V end was cut by 3 bases, the J end by 8 bases, with 10 bases between. Germline assignment: CDR1 GTSNPN and CDR2 SVGIG (reference sequence). The CDR3 contains 11 residues. The CDR3: CAWRGGGEAFF. The CDR3 DNA is TGTGCCTGGAGAGGTGGGGGCGAAGCTTTCTTT.

The gene calls are TRBV18 and TRBJ2-1; TRBD2 aligns across 13 bases. This CDR3 contains 19 residues. From germline, CDR1 is KGHSH and CDR2 LQKENI. J gave up 8 bases and V 0 bases, and 13 bases lay outside the gene matches. CDR3 in DNA: TGTGCCAGCTCACCACCGGGACTAGCGGGGCCCAAGGGGGAGTATGAGCAGTTCTTC. Translating it yields CASSPPGLAGPKGEYEQFF.

The chain employs TRBV28 and TRBJ2-5; D is ambiguous. The CDR3 contains 15 residues. V was cut by 8 bases and J by 2 bases, with 18 bases left in between. Per the germline V gene, CDR1 is MDHEN and CDR2 is SYDVKM. CDR3 sequence: CASAVGLGFQETQYF. The CDR3 DNA follows: TGTGCCAGCGCAGTTGGATTGGGCTTTCAAGAGACCCAGTACTTC.

This clone showed up many times. V gene TRBV6-5 combines with J gene TRBJ2-4; 9 bases match TRBD1. The CDR3 has 14 amino acids. J gave up 6 bases and V 4 bases, and 4 bases lay outside the gene matches. Germline CDR1 is MNHEY and CDR2 is SVGAGI. The CDR3 bases are TGTGCCAGCAGTTCCGGGACAGGGCTAAACATTCAGTACTTC. It is translated as CASSSGTGLNIQYF.

A single count supports this clone. This chain uses TRBV13 with TRBJ2-7; perhaps TRBD2 as D (5 bases). Germline V lookup: CDR1 PRHDT, CDR2 FYEKMQ (reference sequence). This CDR3 comprises 14 residues. V lost 5 bases to trimming and J lost 2 bases, with 13 bases between them. This CDR3 reads CASSHPGVTYEQYF. Here the CDR3 DNA reads TGTGCCAGCAGCCACCCCGGGGTGACCTACGAGCAGTACTTC.

This clone was seen a few times. The rearrangement joins TRBV28 to TRBJ2-1, with TRBD2 matching over 9 bases. This CDR3 region has 14 residues. Germline V gene data show CDR1 as MDHEN and CDR2 as SYDVKM. V shed 7 bases and J 10 bases; nucleotides not matched to a gene: 11. The CDR3 coding sequence is TGTGCCAGCAAAGTAGCGGGGGCCCAGCGGGAGCAGTTCTTC. Protein product: CASKVAGAQREQFF.

The chain recombines TRBV15 with TRBJ2-7; D call uncertain. With 8 bases removed from V and 0 bases from J, the gap between germline ends came to 14 bases. Germline CDR1 LNHNV, CDR2 YYDKDF (reference sequence). The length of the CDR3 is 14 residues. CDR3 sequence: CATSGLARSYEQYF. The DNA for the CDR3 is TGTGCCACCTCTGGGCTGGCTCGCTCCTACGAGCAGTACTTC.

This chain joins TRBV19 and TRBJ2-7; 11 nucleotides line up with TRBD1. The CDR3 sequence is 14 residues long. CDR1 LNHDA and CDR2 SQIVND come from the germline V gene (reference sequence). J was trimmed by 5 bases and V by 4 bases; bases with no gene match: 4. The CDR3 reads CASSRDRGYNEQYF. The CDR3 region has the DNA TGTGCCAGTAGTAGGGACAGGGGGTACAACGAGCAGTACTTC.

This clone was observed once. The chain couples TRBV28 to TRBJ2-3, with 9 bases identical to TRBD1. The CDR3 spans 14 residues. In germline, CDR1 is MDHEN, CDR2 SYDVKM. After removal of 5 bases from V and 2 bases from J, the junction contained 2 bases not matched to a gene. CDR3 nucleotides: TGTGCCAGCAGTCGACAGGGGGTCACAGATACGCAGTATTTT. Translated: CASSRQGVTDTQYF.

V and J are TRBV4-1 and TRBJ1-5; the D gene is possibly TRBD1 (6 bases). CDR1 MGHRA and CDR2 YSYEKL come from the germline V gene. The CDR3 runs to 16 residues. The V end was cut by 1 base, the J end by 0 bases, with 10 bases between. CDR3 coding DNA: TGCGCCAGCAGCCAAGCCAGGACAGCTAGCAATCAGCCCCAGCATTTT. Encoded protein: CASSQARTASNQPQHF.

CDR3 coding DNA: TGCAGCGTTGAAGGAGGGACAGTACGGGCTGACGAGCAGTACTTC. Translation: CSVEGGTVRADEQYF. This chain links TRBV29-1 with TRBJ2-7; 7 nucleotides agree with TRBD1. V lost 1 base, J lost 5 bases, and 11 bases stayed unmatched. Germline lookup yields CDR1 SQVTM and CDR2 ANQGSEA. The CDR3 is 15 amino acids.